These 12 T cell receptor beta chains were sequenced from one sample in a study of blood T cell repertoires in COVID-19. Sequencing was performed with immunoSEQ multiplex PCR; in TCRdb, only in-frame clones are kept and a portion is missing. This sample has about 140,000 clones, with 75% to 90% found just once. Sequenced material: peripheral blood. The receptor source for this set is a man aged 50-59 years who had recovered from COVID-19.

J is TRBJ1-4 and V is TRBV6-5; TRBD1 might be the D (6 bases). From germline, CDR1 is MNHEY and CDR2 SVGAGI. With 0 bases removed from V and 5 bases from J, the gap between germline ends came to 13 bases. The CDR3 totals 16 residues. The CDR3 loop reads CASSYSTGQRNEKLFF. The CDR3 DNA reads TGTGCCAGCAGTTACTCGACCGGACAGCGCAATGAAAAACTGTTTTTT.

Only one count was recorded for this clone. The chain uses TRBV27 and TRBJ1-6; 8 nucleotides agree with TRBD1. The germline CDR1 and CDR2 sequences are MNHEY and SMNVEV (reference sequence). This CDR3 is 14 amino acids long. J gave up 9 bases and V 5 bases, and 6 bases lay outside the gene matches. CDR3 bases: TGTGCCAGCAGTCCCGGACAGGGCGGTTCACCCCTCCACTTT. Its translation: CASSPGQGGSPLHF.

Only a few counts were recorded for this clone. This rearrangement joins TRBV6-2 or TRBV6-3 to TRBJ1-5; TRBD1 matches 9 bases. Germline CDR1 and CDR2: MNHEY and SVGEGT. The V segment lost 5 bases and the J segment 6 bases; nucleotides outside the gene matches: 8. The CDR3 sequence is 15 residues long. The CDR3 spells CASSTSGQGFQPQHF. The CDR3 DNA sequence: TGTGCCAGCAGTACCTCGGGACAGGGTTTTCAGCCCCAGCATTTT.

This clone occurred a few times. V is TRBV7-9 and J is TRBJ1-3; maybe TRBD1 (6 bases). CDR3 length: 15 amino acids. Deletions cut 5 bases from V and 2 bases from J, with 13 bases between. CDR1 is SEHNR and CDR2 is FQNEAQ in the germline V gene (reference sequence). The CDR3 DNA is TGTGCCAGCAGCACCGGACAGACCCCTGGAAACACCATATATTTT. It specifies CASSTGQTPGNTIYF.

The CDR3: CASSVSGVTGELFF. CDR3 DNA sequence: TGTGCCAGCAGCGTATCCGGGGTCACCGGGGAGCTGTTTTTT. This rearrangement joins TRBV9 to TRBJ2-2; TRBD2 is a possible D gene (5 bases). CDR3 length: 14 residues. Trimming took 1 base from V and 4 from J, leaving 8 bases between them. Germline CDR1 reads SGDLS; CDR2 reads YYNGEE.

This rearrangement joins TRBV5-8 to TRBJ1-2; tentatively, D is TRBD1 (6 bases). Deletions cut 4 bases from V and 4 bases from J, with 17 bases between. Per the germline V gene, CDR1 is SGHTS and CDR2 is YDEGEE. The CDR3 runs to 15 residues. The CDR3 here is CASSRTDVRVYGYTF. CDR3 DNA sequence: TGTGCCAGCAGCCGGACAGACGTCAGAGTCTATGGCTACACCTTC.

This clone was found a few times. CDR3 residues: CASSYSLAGVQETQYF. CDR3 sequence (DNA): TGTGCCAGCAGTTACTCCCTAGCGGGGGTTCAAGAGACCCAGTACTTC. The rearrangement joins TRBV6-2 or TRBV6-3 to TRBJ2-5; 10 bases match TRBD2. V gave up 0 bases and J gave up 2 bases; unmatched junction bases: 3. The germline V gene encodes CDR1 MNHEY and CDR2 SVGEGT. The CDR3 is 16 amino acids.

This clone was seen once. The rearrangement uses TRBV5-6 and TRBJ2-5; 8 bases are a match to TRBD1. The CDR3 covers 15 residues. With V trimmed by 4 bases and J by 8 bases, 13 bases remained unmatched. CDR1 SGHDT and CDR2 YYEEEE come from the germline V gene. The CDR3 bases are TGTGCCAGCAGCGGTACAGGGGGAGTTCGAGCAACCCAGTACTTC. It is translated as CASSGTGGVRATQYF.

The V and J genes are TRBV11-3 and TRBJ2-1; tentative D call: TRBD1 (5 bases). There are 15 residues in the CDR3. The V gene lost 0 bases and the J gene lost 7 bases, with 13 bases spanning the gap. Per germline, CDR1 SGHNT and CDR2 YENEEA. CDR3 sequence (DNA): TGTGCCAGCAGCTTAGATCCGGCCAGGGAAAATGAGCAGTTCTTC. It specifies CASSLDPARENEQFF.

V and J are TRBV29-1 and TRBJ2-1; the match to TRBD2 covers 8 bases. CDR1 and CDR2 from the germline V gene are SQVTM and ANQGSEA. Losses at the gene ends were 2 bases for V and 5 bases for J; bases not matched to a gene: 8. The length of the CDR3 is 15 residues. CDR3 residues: CSVERSGGPDNEQFF. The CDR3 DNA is TGCAGCGTTGAAAGATCGGGGGGGCCTGACAATGAGCAGTTCTTC.

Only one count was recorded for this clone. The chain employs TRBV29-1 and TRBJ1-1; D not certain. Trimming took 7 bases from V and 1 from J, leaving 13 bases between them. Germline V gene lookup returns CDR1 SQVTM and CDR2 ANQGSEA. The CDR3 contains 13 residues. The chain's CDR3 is CSGTIGQNTEAFF. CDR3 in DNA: TGCAGCGGGACTATTGGGCAGAACACTGAAGCTTTCTTT.

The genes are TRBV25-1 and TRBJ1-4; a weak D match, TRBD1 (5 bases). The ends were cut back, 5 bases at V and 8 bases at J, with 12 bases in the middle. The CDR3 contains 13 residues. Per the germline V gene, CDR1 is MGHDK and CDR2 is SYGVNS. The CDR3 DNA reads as TGTGCCAGCAGTCGTCAGGGAGGCGAAAAACTGTTTTTT. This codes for CASSRQGGEKLFF.